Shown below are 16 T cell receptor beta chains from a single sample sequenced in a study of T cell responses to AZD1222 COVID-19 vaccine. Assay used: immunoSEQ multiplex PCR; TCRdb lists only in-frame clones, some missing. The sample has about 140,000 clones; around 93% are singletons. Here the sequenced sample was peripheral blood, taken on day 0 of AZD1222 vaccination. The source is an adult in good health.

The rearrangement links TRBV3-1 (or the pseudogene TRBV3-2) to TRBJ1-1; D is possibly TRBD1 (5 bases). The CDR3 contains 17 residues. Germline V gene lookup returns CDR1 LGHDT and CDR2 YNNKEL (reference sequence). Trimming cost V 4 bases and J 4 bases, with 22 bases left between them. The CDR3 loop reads CASSRRGAPRSGTEAFF. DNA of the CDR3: TGTGCCAGCAGCCGGCGTGGGGCTCCTCGGAGCGGCACTGAAGCTTTCTTT.

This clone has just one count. DNA of the CDR3: TGTGCCAGCACCGACTCCCGTCTGGGGCCTAACTATGGCTACACCTTC. Residues: CASTDSRLGPNYGYTF. V is TRBV6-6 and J is TRBJ1-2, with D tentatively TRBD1 (5 bases). This CDR3 is built from 16 residues. Germline V gene data show CDR1 as MNHNY and CDR2 as SVGAGI (reference sequence). Trimming shortened V by 7 bases and J by 0 bases, and 18 bases separated the two germline ends.

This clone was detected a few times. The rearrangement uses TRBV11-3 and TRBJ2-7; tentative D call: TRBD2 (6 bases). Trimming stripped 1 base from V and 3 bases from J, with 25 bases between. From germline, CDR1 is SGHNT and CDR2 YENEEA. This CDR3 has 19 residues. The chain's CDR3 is CASSLAWGGASRPNYEQYF. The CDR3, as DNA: TGTGCCAGCAGCTTAGCCTGGGGCGGGGCATCCCGTCCCAACTACGAGCAGTACTTC.

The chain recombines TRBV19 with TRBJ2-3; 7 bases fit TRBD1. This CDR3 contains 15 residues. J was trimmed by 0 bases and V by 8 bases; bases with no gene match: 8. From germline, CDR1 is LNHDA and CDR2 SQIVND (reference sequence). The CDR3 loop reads CASAEDRASTDTQYF. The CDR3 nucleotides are TGTGCCAGTGCTGAAGACAGGGCTAGCACAGATACGCAGTATTTT.

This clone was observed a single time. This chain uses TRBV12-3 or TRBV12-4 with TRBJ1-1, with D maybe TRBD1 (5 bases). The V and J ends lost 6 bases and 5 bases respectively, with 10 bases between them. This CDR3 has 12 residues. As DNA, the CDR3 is TGTGCCAGCAGACGGGAGGGGACTGAAGCTTTCTTT. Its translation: CASRREGTEAFF.

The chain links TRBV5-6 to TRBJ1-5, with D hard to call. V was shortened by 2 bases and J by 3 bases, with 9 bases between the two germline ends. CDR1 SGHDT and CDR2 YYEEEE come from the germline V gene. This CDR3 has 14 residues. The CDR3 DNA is TGTGCCAGCAGCTTCACGGGCTTCAATCAGCCCCAGCATTTT. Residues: CASSFTGFNQPQHF. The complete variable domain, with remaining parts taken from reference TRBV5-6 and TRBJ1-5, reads DAGVTQSPTHLIKTRGQQVTLRCSPKSGHDTVSWYQQALGQGPQFIFQYYEEEERQRGNFPDRFSGHQFPNYSSELNVNALLLGDSALYLCASSFTGFNQPQHFGDGTRLSIL.

The CDR3 sequence: CASSPGEGARDSPLHF. The CDR3 nucleotides are TGCGCCAGCAGCCCCGGGGAGGGGGCGCGGGATTCACCCCTCCACTTT. The V call is TRBV5-1, the J call TRBJ1-6; 7 bases are a match to TRBD1. CDR1 is SGHRS and CDR2 is YFSETQ in the germline V gene. V gave up 4 bases and J gave up 8 bases; unmatched junction bases: 12. This CDR3 contains 16 residues.

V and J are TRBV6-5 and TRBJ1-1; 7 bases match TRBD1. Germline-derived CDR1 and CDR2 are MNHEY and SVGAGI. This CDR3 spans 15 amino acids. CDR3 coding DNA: TGTGCTACGCAGGGGGGGCAAGTTATAAACACTGAAGCTTTCTTT. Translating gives CATQGGQVINTEAFF.

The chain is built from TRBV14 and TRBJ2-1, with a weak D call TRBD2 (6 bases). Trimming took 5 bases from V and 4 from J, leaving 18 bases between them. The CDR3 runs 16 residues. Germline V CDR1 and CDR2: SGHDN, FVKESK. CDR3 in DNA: TGTGCCAGCAGCGGAGATTCGGGGGTATCTTACAATGAGCAGTTCTTC. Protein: CASSGDSGVSYNEQFF.

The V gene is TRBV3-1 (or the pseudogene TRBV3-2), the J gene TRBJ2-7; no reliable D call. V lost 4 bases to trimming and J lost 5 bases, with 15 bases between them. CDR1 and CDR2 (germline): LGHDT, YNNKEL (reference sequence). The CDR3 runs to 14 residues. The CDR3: CASSPSGGSNEQYF. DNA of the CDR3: TGTGCCAGCAGCCCATCGGGCGGCTCGAACGAGCAGTACTTC.

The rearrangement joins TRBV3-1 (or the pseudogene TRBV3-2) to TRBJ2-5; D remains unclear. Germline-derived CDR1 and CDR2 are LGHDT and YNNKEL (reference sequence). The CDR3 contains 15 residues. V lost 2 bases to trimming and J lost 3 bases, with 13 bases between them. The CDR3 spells CASSQPSLAEETQYF. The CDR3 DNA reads TGTGCCAGCAGCCAACCGAGCTTGGCGGAAGAGACCCAGTACTTC.

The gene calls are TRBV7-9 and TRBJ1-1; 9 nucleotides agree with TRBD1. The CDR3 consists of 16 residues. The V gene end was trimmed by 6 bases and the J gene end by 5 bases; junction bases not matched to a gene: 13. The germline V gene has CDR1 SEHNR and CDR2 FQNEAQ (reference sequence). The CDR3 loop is CASRKGQGPRGTEAFF. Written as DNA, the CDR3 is TGTGCCAGCAGAAAAGGACAGGGGCCACGTGGAACTGAAGCTTTCTTT.

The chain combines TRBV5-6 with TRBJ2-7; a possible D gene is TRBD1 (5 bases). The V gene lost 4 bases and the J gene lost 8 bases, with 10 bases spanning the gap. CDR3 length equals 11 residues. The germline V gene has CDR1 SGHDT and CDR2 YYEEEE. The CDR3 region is CASSQGRKQYF. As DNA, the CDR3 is TGTGCCAGCAGCCAGGGCAGGAAGCAGTACTTC.

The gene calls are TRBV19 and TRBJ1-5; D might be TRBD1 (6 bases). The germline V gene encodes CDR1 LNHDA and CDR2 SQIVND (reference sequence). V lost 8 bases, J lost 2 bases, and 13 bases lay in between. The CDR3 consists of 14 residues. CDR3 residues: CASSDRQGNQPQHF. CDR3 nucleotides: TGTGCCAGTTCGGACCGACAGGGCAATCAGCCCCAGCATTTT. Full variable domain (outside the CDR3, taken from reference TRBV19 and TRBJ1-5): DGGITQSPKYLFRKEGQNVTLSCEQNLNHDAMYWYRQDPGQGLRLIYYSQIVNDFQKGDIAEGYSVSREKKESFPLTVTSAQKNPTAFYLCASSDRQGNQPQHFGDGTRLSIL.

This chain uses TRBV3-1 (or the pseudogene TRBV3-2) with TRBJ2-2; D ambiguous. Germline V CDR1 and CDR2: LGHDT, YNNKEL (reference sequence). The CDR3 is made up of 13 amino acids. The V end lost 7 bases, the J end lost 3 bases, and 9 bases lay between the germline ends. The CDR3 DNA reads TGTGCCAGCACGCCACTGGACACCGGGGAGCTGTTTTTT. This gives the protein CASTPLDTGELFF.

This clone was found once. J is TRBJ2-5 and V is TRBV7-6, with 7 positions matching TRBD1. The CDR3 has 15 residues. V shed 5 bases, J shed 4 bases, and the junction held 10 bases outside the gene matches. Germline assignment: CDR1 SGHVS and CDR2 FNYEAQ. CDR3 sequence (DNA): TGTGCCAGCAGCCCCCGGACAGGCTCAGGAGAGACCCAGTACTTC. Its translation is CASSPRTGSGETQYF.